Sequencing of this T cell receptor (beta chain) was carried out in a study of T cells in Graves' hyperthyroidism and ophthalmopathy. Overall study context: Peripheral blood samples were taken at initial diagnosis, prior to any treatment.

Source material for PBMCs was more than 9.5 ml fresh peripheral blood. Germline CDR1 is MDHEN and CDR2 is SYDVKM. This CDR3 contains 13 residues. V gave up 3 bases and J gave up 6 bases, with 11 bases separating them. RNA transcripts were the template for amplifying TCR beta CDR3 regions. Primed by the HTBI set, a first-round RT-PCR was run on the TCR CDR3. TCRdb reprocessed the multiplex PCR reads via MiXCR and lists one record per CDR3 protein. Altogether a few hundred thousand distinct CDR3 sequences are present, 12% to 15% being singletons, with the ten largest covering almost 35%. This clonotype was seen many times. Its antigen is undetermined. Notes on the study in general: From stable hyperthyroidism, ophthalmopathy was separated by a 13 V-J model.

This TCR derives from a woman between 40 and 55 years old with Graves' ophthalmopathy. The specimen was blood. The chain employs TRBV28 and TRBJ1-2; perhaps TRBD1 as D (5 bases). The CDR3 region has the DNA TGTGCCAGCAGTTTTGGGGGTGCTGATGGCTACACCTTC. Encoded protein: CASSFGGADGYTF.